This T cell receptor beta chain was recovered during a study of blood T cell repertoires in COVID-19. Study-level information: Samples of COVID-19 (acute and convalescent) were obtained from the United States, Italy and Spain. T cells, B-cell-depleted T cells, or PBMCs provided the cDNA or gDNA that served as material.

Germline CDR1 and CDR2: MNHEY and SMNVEV (reference sequence). The ends lost 6 bases at V and 3 bases at J; junction bases unmatched: 6. This CDR3 contains 15 residues. Some clones are missing from TCRdb's copy, which holds only in-frame ones; the method was immunoSEQ multiplex PCR. Of about 240,000 clones listed, approximately 90% are singletons. The sequencing input was peripheral blood. The chain recombines TRBV27 with TRBJ2-1, with 9 bases matching TRBD1. The origin of this receptor is a woman aged 40 to 50 who had recovered from COVID-19. CDR3 sequence reads: CASSPRGQGYNEQFF. The CDR3 coding sequence is TGTGCCAGCAGCCCCAGGGGACAGGGCTACAATGAGCAGTTCTTC.